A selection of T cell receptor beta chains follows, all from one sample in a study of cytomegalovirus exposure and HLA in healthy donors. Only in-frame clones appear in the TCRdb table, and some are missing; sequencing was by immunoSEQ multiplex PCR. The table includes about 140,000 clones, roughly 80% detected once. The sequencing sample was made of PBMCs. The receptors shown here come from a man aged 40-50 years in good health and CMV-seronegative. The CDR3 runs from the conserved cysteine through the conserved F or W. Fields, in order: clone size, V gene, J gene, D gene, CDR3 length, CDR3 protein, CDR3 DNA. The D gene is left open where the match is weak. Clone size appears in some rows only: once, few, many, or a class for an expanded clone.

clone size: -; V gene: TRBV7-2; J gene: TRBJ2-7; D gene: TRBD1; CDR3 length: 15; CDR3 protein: CASSSAGTGINEQYF; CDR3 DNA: TGTGCCAGCAGCTCGGCCGGGACAGGGATAAACGAGCAGTACTTC
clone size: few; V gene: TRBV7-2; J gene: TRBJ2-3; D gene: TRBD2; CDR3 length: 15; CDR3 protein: CASTPTSGPRDTQYF; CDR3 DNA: TGTGCCAGCACCCCGACTAGCGGGCCCCGAGATACGCAGTATTTT
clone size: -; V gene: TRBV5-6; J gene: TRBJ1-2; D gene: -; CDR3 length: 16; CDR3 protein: CASSLGPEGGQYGYTF; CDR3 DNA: TGTGCCAGCAGCTTGGGCCCCGAGGGGGGGCAGTATGGCTACACCTTC
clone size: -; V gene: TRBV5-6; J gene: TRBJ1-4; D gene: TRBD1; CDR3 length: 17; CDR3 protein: CASSSGTGWALDEKLFF; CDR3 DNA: TGTGCCAGCAGCTCCGGGACAGGGTGGGCCCTAGATGAAAAACTGTTTTTT
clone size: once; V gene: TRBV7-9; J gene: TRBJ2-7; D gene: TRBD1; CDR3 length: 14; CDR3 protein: CASSPKTGGSEQYF; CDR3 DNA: TGTGCCAGCAGCCCCAAAACAGGGGGCAGCGAGCAGTACTTC
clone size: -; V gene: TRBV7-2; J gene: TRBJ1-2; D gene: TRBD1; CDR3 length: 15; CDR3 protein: CASSLTLGQGTGYTF; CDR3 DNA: TGTGCCAGCAGCTTAACCTTGGGACAGGGGACGGGCTACACCTTC
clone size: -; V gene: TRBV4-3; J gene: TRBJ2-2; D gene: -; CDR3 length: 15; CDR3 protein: CASSQETVATGELFF; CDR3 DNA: TGCGCCAGCAGCCAAGAGACAGTAGCCACCGGGGAGCTGTTTTTT
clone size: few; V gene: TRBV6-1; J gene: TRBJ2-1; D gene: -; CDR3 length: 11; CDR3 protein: CASSDGGEQFF; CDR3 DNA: TGTGCCAGCAGTGACGGCGGCGAGCAGTTCTTC
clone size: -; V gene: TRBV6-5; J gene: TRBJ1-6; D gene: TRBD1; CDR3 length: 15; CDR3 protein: CASSFTQGAGSPLHF; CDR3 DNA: TGTGCCAGCAGTTTCACTCAGGGGGCCGGGTCACCCCTCCACTTT
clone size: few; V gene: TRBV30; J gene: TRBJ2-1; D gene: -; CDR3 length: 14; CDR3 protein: CAWGDFLTYNEQFF; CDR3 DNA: TGTGCCTGGGGGGACTTTTTAACCTACAATGAGCAGTTCTTC
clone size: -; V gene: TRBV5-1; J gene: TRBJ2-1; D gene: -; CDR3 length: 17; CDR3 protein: CASSAPIEGSSYNEQFF; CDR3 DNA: TGCGCCAGCAGTGCTCCCATTGAAGGGAGCTCCTACAATGAGCAGTTCTTC
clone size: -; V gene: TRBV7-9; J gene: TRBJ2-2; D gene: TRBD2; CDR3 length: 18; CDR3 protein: CASSTSPSGGTNTGELFF; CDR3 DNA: TGTGCCAGCAGCACCTCTCCCAGCGGGGGAACAAACACCGGGGAGCTGTTTTTT
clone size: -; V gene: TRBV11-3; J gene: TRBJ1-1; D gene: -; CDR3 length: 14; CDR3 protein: CASSLVGGAGEAFF; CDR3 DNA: TGTGCCAGCAGCTTAGTAGGGGGGGCGGGTGAAGCTTTCTTT
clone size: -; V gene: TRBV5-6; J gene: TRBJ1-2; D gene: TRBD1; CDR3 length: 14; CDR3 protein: CASSHWDRIYGYTF; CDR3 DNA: TGTGCCAGCAGCCACTGGGACAGGATCTATGGCTACACCTTC
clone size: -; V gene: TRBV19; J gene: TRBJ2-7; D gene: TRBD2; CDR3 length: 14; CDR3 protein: CASSTSGGGYEQYF; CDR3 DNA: TGTGCCAGTAGTACTAGTGGGGGAGGGTACGAGCAGTACTTC
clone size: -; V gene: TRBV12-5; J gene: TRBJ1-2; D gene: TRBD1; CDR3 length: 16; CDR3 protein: CASGFGQGAEVYGYTF; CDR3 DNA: TGTGCTAGTGGTTTCGGACAGGGGGCTGAGGTTTATGGCTACACCTTC
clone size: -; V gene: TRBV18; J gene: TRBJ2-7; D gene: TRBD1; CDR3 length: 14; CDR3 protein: CASSDRGLSYEQYF; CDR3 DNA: TGTGCCAGCTCAGACAGGGGGCTCTCCTACGAGCAGTACTTC
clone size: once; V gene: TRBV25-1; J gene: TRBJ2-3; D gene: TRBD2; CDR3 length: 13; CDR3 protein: CASSRLASDTQYF; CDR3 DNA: TGTGCCAGCAGTAGACTAGCGTCAGATACGCAGTATTTT
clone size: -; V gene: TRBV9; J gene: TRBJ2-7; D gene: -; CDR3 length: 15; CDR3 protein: CASSVDGGNVYEQYF; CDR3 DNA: TGTGCCAGCAGCGTAGATGGAGGGAACGTCTACGAGCAGTACTTC
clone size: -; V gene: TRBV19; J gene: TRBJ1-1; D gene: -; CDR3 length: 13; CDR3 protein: CASSRFGNTEAFF; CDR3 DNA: TGTGCCAGTAGTCGTTTCGGGAACACTGAAGCTTTCTTT
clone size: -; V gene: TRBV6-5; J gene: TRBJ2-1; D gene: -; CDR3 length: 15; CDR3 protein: CASRRPGQTYNEQFF; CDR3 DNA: TGTGCCAGCAGACGACCGGGACAAACCTACAATGAGCAGTTCTTC
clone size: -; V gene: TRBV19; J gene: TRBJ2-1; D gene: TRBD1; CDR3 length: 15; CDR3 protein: CASKPPGTGANEQFF; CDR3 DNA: TGTGCCAGTAAACCCCCCGGGACAGGGGCTAATGAGCAGTTCTTC
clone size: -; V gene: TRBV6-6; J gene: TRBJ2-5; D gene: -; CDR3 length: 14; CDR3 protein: CASNTRGSEETQYF; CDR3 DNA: TGTGCCAGCAACACGAGGGGGAGCGAAGAGACCCAGTACTTC
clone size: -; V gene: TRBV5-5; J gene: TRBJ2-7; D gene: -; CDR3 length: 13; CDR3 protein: CASSLVLNYEQYF; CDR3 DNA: TGTGCCAGCAGCTTAGTCCTAAACTACGAGCAGTACTTC
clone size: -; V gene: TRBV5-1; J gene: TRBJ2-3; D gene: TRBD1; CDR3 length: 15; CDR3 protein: CASSLQGLSTDTQYF; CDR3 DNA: TGCGCCAGCAGCTTACAGGGGCTTTCCACAGATACGCAGTATTTT
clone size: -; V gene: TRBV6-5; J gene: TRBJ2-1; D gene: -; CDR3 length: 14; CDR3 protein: CASSQRGSYNEQFF; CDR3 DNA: TGTGCCAGCAGCCAGAGAGGCTCCTACAATGAGCAGTTCTTC
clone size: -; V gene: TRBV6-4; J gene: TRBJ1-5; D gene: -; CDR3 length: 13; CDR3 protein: CATSLEGNQPQHF; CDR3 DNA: TGTGCCACCAGTCTGGAGGGCAATCAGCCCCAGCATTTT
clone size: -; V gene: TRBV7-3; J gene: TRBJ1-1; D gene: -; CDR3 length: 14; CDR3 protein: CASSFSGTGTEAFF; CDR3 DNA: TGTGCCAGCAGCTTCTCGGGGACTGGCACTGAAGCTTTCTTT
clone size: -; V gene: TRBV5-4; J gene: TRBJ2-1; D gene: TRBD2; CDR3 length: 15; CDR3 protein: CASSSGTSGYNEQFF; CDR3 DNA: TGTGCCAGCAGCTCCGGGACTAGCGGTTACAATGAGCAGTTCTTC
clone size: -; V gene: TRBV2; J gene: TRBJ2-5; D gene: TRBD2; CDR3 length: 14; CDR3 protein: CASRGGNYQETQYF; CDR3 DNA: TGTGCCAGCAGGGGAGGGAACTACCAAGAGACCCAGTACTTC
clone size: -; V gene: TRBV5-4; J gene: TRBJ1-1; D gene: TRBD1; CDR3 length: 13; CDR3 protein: CASSRQGGAEAFF; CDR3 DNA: TGTGCCAGCAGCCGACAGGGGGGGGCTGAAGCTTTCTTT
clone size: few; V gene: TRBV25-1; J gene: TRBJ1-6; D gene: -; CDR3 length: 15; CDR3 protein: CASSEEQGYNSPLHF; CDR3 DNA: TGTGCCAGCAGTGAAGAGCAGGGGTATAATTCACCCCTCCACTTT
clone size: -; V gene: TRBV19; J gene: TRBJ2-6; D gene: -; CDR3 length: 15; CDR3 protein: CASTPDRSGANVLTF; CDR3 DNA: TGTGCCAGTACCCCGGACAGATCTGGGGCCAACGTCCTGACTTTC
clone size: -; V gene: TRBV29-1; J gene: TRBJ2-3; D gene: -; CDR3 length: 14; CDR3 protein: CSVEPDLITDTQYF; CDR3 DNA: TGCAGCGTTGAACCGGACTTGATCACAGATACGCAGTATTTT
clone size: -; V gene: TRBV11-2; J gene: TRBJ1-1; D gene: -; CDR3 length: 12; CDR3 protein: CASSSGLAEAFF; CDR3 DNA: TGTGCCAGCAGCTCAGGGTTGGCTGAAGCTTTCTTT